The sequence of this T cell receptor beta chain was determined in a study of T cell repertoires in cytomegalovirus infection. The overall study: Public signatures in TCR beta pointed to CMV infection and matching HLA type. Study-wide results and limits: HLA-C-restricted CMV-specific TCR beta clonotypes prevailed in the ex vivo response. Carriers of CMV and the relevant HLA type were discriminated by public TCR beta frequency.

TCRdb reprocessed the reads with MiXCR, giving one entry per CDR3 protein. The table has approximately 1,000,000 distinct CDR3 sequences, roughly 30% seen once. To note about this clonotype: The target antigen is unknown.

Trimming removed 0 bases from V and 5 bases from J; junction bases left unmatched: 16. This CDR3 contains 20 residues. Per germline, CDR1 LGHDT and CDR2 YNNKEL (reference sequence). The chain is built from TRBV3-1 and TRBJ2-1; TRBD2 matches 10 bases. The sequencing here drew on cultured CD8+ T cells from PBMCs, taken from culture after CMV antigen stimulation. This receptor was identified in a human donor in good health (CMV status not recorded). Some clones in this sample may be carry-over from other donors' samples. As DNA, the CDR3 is TGTGCCAGCAGCCAAGATTTGGGGACCCAGGGCCTAGCGGGAGACAATGAGCAGTTCTTC. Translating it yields CASSQDLGTQGLAGDNEQFF.